This T cell receptor beta chain was recovered during a study of blood T cell repertoires in COVID-19. Measured with immunoSEQ multiplex PCR; TCRdb has only the in-frame clones, and not every one. In the table there are more than 150,000 clones, around 85% of which are singletons. This clonotype was obtained from a man in his sixties or seventies with active or convalescent COVID-19. Specimen: peripheral blood.

The CDR3 nucleotides are TGCGCCAGCAGTCAACAGGGGGCTGATGAGCAGTTCTTC. This encodes CASSQQGADEQFF. The chain joins TRBV10-1 to TRBJ2-1; 9 nucleotides agree with TRBD1. CDR3 size: 13 residues. CDR1 WNHNN and CDR2 SYGVQD come from the germline V gene (reference sequence). Unmatched junction bases numbered 4, after V lost 5 bases and J lost 8 bases.